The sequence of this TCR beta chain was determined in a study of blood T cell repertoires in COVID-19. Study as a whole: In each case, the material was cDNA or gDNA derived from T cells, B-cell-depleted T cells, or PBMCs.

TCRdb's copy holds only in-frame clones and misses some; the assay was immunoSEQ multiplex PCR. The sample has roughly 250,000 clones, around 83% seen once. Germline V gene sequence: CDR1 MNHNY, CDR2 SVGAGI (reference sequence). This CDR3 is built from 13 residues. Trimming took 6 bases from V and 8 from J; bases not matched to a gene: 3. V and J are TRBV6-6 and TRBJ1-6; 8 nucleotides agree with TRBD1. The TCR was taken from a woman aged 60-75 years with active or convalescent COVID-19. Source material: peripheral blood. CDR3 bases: TGTGCCAGCAGCCTGACAGGGGATTCACCCCTCCACTTT. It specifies CASSLTGDSPLHF.